These T cell receptor beta chains were read from a single sample in a study of T cell responses to AZD1222 COVID-19 vaccine. Here immunoSEQ multiplex PCR was the method, and the copy in TCRdb shows in-frame clones only, minus some. The sample yields 140,000 or so clones, roughly nine tenths seen once. Here the sequenced sample was peripheral blood, taken 28 days after the second dose of the MenACWY control vaccine. These receptors were obtained from an adult who received the MenACWY meningococcal vaccine as a control. Both conserved end residues are part of each CDR3. Each record gives: clone size, J gene, V gene, D gene, CDR3 DNA, CDR3 protein. The D gene is left open where the match is weak. The size entry is marked missing in some rows and otherwise reads once, few, many or a size class.

clone size: NA
J gene: TRBJ1-2
V gene: TRBV7-9
D gene: TRBD1
CDR3 DNA: TGTGCCAGCAGCCGGACAGGGTTAGGACGGGGCTACACCTTC
CDR3 protein: CASSRTGLGRGYTF

clone size: once
J gene: TRBJ2-3
V gene: TRBV7-2
D gene: NA
CDR3 DNA: TGTGCCAGCAGCTTAGCGGGGGGGCCCTCAGATACGCAGTATTTT
CDR3 protein: CASSLAGGPSDTQYF

clone size: NA
J gene: TRBJ2-2
V gene: TRBV7-2
D gene: NA
CDR3 DNA: TGTGCCAGCAGCTTATCCGCAGGGAACACCGGGGAGCTGTTTTTT
CDR3 protein: CASSLSAGNTGELFF

clone size: once
J gene: TRBJ1-6
V gene: TRBV27
D gene: NA
CDR3 DNA: TGTGCCAGCAGTTTATCCCCCCCGGGGTCGACCTCCTATAATTCACCCCTCCACTTT
CDR3 protein: CASSLSPPGSTSYNSPLHF

clone size: NA
J gene: TRBJ2-3
V gene: TRBV5-1
D gene: TRBD2
CDR3 DNA: TGCGCCAGCAGGCAGGGGACTAGCGGTGGCACAGATACGCAGTATTTT
CDR3 protein: CASRQGTSGGTDTQYF

clone size: few
J gene: TRBJ1-5
V gene: TRBV29-1
D gene: TRBD1
CDR3 DNA: TGCAGCGTGAGGACAGGGTTCGGAAGCAATCAGCCCCAGCATTTT
CDR3 protein: CSVRTGFGSNQPQHF

clone size: NA
J gene: TRBJ1-1
V gene: TRBV6-5
D gene: NA
CDR3 DNA: TGTGCCAGCAGTTACTCTTACAGGGTTGACACTGAAGCTTTCTTT
CDR3 protein: CASSYSYRVDTEAFF

clone size: NA
J gene: TRBJ2-1
V gene: TRBV29-1
D gene: TRBD2
CDR3 DNA: TGCAGCGTTTTGTGGCTAGCGGGAGGCAATGAGCAGTTCTTC
CDR3 protein: CSVLWLAGGNEQFF

clone size: NA
J gene: TRBJ1-2
V gene: TRBV28
D gene: NA
CDR3 DNA: TGTGCCAGCAGCGAGGGGAAGAACTATGGCTACACCTTC
CDR3 protein: CASSEGKNYGYTF

clone size: NA
J gene: TRBJ2-7
V gene: TRBV20-1
D gene: TRBD2
CDR3 DNA: TGCAGTGCTAGTGGCGGACTAGCGGACTACGAGCAGTACTTC
CDR3 protein: CSASGGLADYEQYF

clone size: NA
J gene: TRBJ2-7
V gene: TRBV6-6
D gene: TRBD1
CDR3 DNA: TGTGCCAGCAGCTACCAGACAGGGGGCTACGAGCAGTACTTC
CDR3 protein: CASSYQTGGYEQYF

clone size: once
J gene: TRBJ2-3
V gene: TRBV5-1
D gene: TRBD1
CDR3 DNA: TGCGCCAGCAGCGTGGGACAGGGAGGTACAGATACGCAGTATTTT
CDR3 protein: CASSVGQGGTDTQYF

clone size: NA
J gene: TRBJ1-4
V gene: TRBV5-1
D gene: TRBD1
CDR3 DNA: TGCGCCAGCAGCTCGCAGGGGGGAGATGAAAAACTGTTTTTT
CDR3 protein: CASSSQGGDEKLFF

clone size: few
J gene: TRBJ2-5
V gene: TRBV6-5
D gene: TRBD1
CDR3 DNA: TGTGCCAGCAAGACACAGGGGTTCGGTGAGACCCAGTACTTC
CDR3 protein: CASKTQGFGETQYF

clone size: NA
J gene: TRBJ1-2
V gene: TRBV28
D gene: NA
CDR3 DNA: TGTGCCAGCAGTGGAACAGGGTCGGATGGCTACACCTTC
CDR3 protein: CASSGTGSDGYTF

clone size: once
J gene: TRBJ2-7
V gene: TRBV7-8
D gene: TRBD2
CDR3 DNA: TGTGCCAGCAGCTTTGTGTCGGGGGCGCGGGCTAGCGGGAATCCCTACGAGCAGTACTTC
CDR3 protein: CASSFVSGARASGNPYEQYF

clone size: NA
J gene: TRBJ2-1
V gene: TRBV18
D gene: TRBD1
CDR3 DNA: TGTGCCAGCTCACCGCTACAGGGGATGGGGCACAATGAGCAGTTCTTC
CDR3 protein: CASSPLQGMGHNEQFF

clone size: NA
J gene: TRBJ1-1
V gene: TRBV18
D gene: NA
CDR3 DNA: TGTGCCAGCTCACGACGACAGGAGACAGGGAACACTGAAGCTTTCTTT
CDR3 protein: CASSRRQETGNTEAFF

clone size: NA
J gene: TRBJ2-7
V gene: TRBV27
D gene: TRBD2
CDR3 DNA: TGTGCCAGCAGTTCCCGGACTAGCGGCCACGAGCAGTACTTC
CDR3 protein: CASSSRTSGHEQYF

clone size: NA
J gene: TRBJ2-7
V gene: TRBV3-1/TRBV3-2
D gene: NA
CDR3 DNA: TGTGCCAGCAGCCAAGATATAACGGCGGGGAGGATTTACGAGCAGTACTTC
CDR3 protein: CASSQDITAGRIYEQYF

clone size: NA
J gene: TRBJ1-2
V gene: TRBV7-8
D gene: TRBD1
CDR3 DNA: TGTGCCAGCAGCCACCCGGGACAGGAGGCGGGCTACACCTTC
CDR3 protein: CASSHPGQEAGYTF

clone size: NA
J gene: TRBJ1-1
V gene: TRBV5-8
D gene: TRBD1
CDR3 DNA: TGTGCCAGCAGCTTTTGGACAGGGACCATGAACACTGAAGCTTTCTTT
CDR3 protein: CASSFWTGTMNTEAFF

clone size: NA
J gene: TRBJ1-1
V gene: TRBV18
D gene: NA
CDR3 DNA: TGTGCCAGCTCATCCAAGGAGGGGATGACTGAAGCTTTCTTT
CDR3 protein: CASSSKEGMTEAFF

clone size: once
J gene: TRBJ2-7
V gene: TRBV6-5
D gene: TRBD2
CDR3 DNA: TGTGCCAGCAGTTACCCGGGACTAGCGGGAGTTCAGTACTTC
CDR3 protein: CASSYPGLAGVQYF

clone size: NA
J gene: TRBJ2-3
V gene: TRBV5-1
D gene: NA
CDR3 DNA: TGCGCCAGCAGCCCCCGACCCCGGGGCGGCACAGATACGCAGTATTTT
CDR3 protein: CASSPRPRGGTDTQYF